The 6 T cell receptor beta chains given below trace back to one sample, sequenced in a study of cytomegalovirus exposure and HLA in healthy donors. The assay was immunoSEQ multiplex PCR, and TCRdb's table has in-frame clones only and misses some. The sample lists 200,000 to 250,000 clones; over 80% were seen once. Material for sequencing was PBMCs. The receptors come from a woman aged 25 to 39 in good health and CMV-seropositive.

This chain links TRBV2 with TRBJ1-1; D gene uncertain. The CDR3 covers 13 residues. Between the trimmed V and J ends, which lost 6 bases and 2 bases, there was a span of 10 bases. Germline CDR1 SNHLY, CDR2 FYNNEI. This CDR3 is CASRPGLNTEAFF. The CDR3 DNA reads as TGTGCCAGCAGGCCTGGACTAAACACTGAAGCTTTCTTT.

This sequence joins TRBV6-5 and TRBJ1-2, with a tentative D call TRBD1 (6 bases). The germline CDR1 and CDR2 sequences are MNHEY and SVGAGI. V lost 8 bases, J lost 6 bases, and 10 bases lay in between. The CDR3 has 11 amino acids. In nucleotides, the CDR3 is TGTGCCAGCCTCACAGGGAATGGCTACACCTTC. It specifies CASLTGNGYTF.

The J gene is TRBJ1-5, the V gene TRBV6-5; 7 bases are a match to TRBD1. The CDR3 has 16 amino acids. CDR1 and CDR2 from the germline V gene are MNHEY and SVGAGI. The junction had 4 bases not matched to a gene; V was cut back by 0 bases and J by 2 bases. CDR3 protein: CASSYSSQGGNQPQHF. The CDR3 nucleotides are TGTGCCAGCAGTTACTCCTCTCAGGGGGGCAATCAGCCCCAGCATTTT.

This clone has only a few counts. The V gene is TRBV28, the J gene TRBJ2-7; tentative D call: TRBD1 (5 bases). V gave up 6 bases and J gave up 2 bases, with 11 bases separating them. Germline V CDR1 and CDR2: MDHEN, SYDVKM. The CDR3 sequence is 13 residues long. The CDR3 region is CASRFRVTYEQYF. In nucleotides, the CDR3 is TGTGCCAGCAGATTCAGGGTGACCTACGAGCAGTACTTC.

The chain employs TRBV20-1 and TRBJ2-3; no clear D. This CDR3 has 10 amino acids. Trimming stripped 8 bases from V and 2 bases from J, with 5 bases between. Germline V gene sequence: CDR1 DFQATT, CDR2 SNEGSKA (reference sequence). CDR3 residues: CSYVTDTQYF. The CDR3 DNA reads TGCAGTTACGTCACAGATACGCAGTATTTT.

The chain employs TRBV29-1 and TRBJ2-3; D is ambiguous. With 4 bases removed from V and 1 base from J, the gap between germline ends came to 18 bases. Germline V lookup: CDR1 SQVTM, CDR2 ANQGSEA. This CDR3 has 16 residues. Here the CDR3 reads CSVGLREVTGTDTQYF. As DNA, the CDR3 is TGCAGCGTTGGCCTCCGTGAGGTAACGGGCACAGATACGCAGTATTTT.